The rows below give T cell receptor beta chains drawn from one sample of a study of T cell repertoires in cytomegalovirus infection. TCRdb re-derived calls from the reads in MiXCR, one entry per CDR3 protein. The sample shows approximately 240,000 distinct CDR3 sequences, 9% to 15% of them seen only once. Source material: PBMCs. The origin of the receptors is a human donor in good health (CMV status not recorded). Some clones in this sample may be carry-over from other donors' samples. Each CDR3 is given with its conserved first and last residue. A D gene is named only where the DNA matches it firmly. Clone sizes are given selectively: once, few, many, or a class where the clone is expanded.

clone_size: NA; v_call: TRBV6-2/TRBV6-3; d_call: NA; j_call: TRBJ1-1; cdr3_aa: CASSYSTANTEAFF; cdr3_nt: TGTGCCAGCAGTTACTCGACAGCGAACACTGAAGCTTTCTTT
clone_size: many; v_call: TRBV19; d_call: NA; j_call: TRBJ1-2; cdr3_aa: CASSGTGGNYGYTF; cdr3_nt: TGTGCCAGTAGTGGAACAGGAGGGAACTATGGCTACACCTTC
clone_size: few; v_call: TRBV28; d_call: TRBD1; j_call: TRBJ1-2; cdr3_aa: CASTKTGSEGGYTF; cdr3_nt: TGTGCCAGCACGAAGACAGGGAGTGAGGGTGGCTACACCTTC
clone_size: few; v_call: TRBV10-3; d_call: TRBD1; j_call: TRBJ1-2; cdr3_aa: CAISGDRNYGYTF; cdr3_nt: TGTGCCATCAGTGGGGACAGGAACTATGGCTACACCTTC
clone_size: NA; v_call: TRBV19; d_call: TRBD1; j_call: TRBJ2-5; cdr3_aa: CASADQGAGETQYF; cdr3_nt: TGTGCCAGTGCGGATCAGGGGGCAGGGGAGACCCAGTACTTC
clone_size: many; v_call: TRBV27; d_call: TRBD1; j_call: TRBJ2-5; cdr3_aa: CASSLSAGGETQYF; cdr3_nt: TGTGCCAGCAGTTTATCCGCAGGGGGAGAGACCCAGTACTTC
clone_size: NA; v_call: TRBV14; d_call: NA; j_call: TRBJ1-1; cdr3_aa: CASSQDLETEAFF; cdr3_nt: TGTGCCAGCAGCCAAGACCTTGAGACTGAAGCTTTCTTT
clone_size: NA; v_call: TRBV29-1; d_call: NA; j_call: TRBJ1-2; cdr3_aa: CSSYTGSVGGYTF; cdr3_nt: TGCAGCTCTTATACCGGGTCGGTAGGTGGCTACACCTTC
clone_size: NA; v_call: TRBV29-1; d_call: NA; j_call: TRBJ1-3; cdr3_aa: CSVVTESSGNTIYF; cdr3_nt: TGCAGCGTTGTGACGGAAAGCTCTGGAAACACCATATATTTT
clone_size: NA; v_call: TRBV10-3; d_call: NA; j_call: TRBJ2-7; cdr3_aa: CATGPQYEQYF; cdr3_nt: TGTGCCACAGGGCCCCAGTACGAGCAGTACTTC
clone_size: many; v_call: TRBV7-2; d_call: NA; j_call: TRBJ2-7; cdr3_aa: CASSPTGNYEQYF; cdr3_nt: TGTGCCAGCAGCCCGACAGGAAACTACGAGCAGTACTTC
clone_size: many; v_call: TRBV29-1; d_call: NA; j_call: TRBJ1-1; cdr3_aa: CSVQKTGGVETEAFF; cdr3_nt: TGCAGCGTTCAAAAGACAGGTGGAGTTGAGACTGAAGCTTTCTTT
clone_size: NA; v_call: TRBV12-3/TRBV12-4; d_call: NA; j_call: TRBJ2-2; cdr3_aa: CASTRSGQRNTGELFF; cdr3_nt: TGTGCCAGTACCCGGAGTGGACAGAGAAACACCGGGGAGCTGTTTTTT
clone_size: NA; v_call: TRBV29-1; d_call: NA; j_call: TRBJ2-3; cdr3_aa: CSVEDLPDTQYF; cdr3_nt: TGCAGCGTTGAAGATCTTCCCGATACGCAGTATTTT
clone_size: few; v_call: TRBV7-2; d_call: NA; j_call: TRBJ2-7; cdr3_aa: CASSLEGGAEQYF; cdr3_nt: TGTGCCAGCAGCTTAGAGGGGGGGGCCGAGCAGTACTTC
clone_size: many; v_call: TRBV28; d_call: TRBD2; j_call: TRBJ2-7; cdr3_aa: CASTSLPGLAAQYF; cdr3_nt: TGTGCCAGCACCTCCCTGCCGGGACTAGCAGCGCAGTACTTC
clone_size: many; v_call: TRBV6-2/TRBV6-3; d_call: TRBD1; j_call: TRBJ2-2; cdr3_aa: CASSSRDRVAGELFF; cdr3_nt: TGTGCCAGCAGTTCCCGGGACAGGGTAGCCGGGGAGCTGTTTTTT
clone_size: few; v_call: TRBV19; d_call: NA; j_call: TRBJ2-7; cdr3_aa: CASSMGDIAAGVYEQYF; cdr3_nt: TGTGCCAGTAGTATGGGTGATATAGCGGCAGGGGTCTACGAGCAGTACTTC
clone_size: many; v_call: TRBV28; d_call: TRBD1; j_call: TRBJ2-3; cdr3_aa: CASSLSDRDTDTQYF; cdr3_nt: TGTGCCAGCAGTTTATCCGACAGGGACACAGATACGCAGTATTTT
clone_size: few; v_call: TRBV28; d_call: TRBD1; j_call: TRBJ1-5; cdr3_aa: CASVTDRGTYSNQPQHF; cdr3_nt: TGTGCCAGTGTAACGGACAGGGGCACCTATAGCAATCAGCCCCAGCATTTT
clone_size: many; v_call: TRBV7-9; d_call: NA; j_call: TRBJ1-1; cdr3_aa: CASSLGGGIDTEAFF; cdr3_nt: TGTGCCAGCAGCTTAGGGGGAGGCATCGACACTGAAGCTTTCTTT
clone_size: many; v_call: TRBV5-6; d_call: TRBD1; j_call: TRBJ1-2; cdr3_aa: CASSWDREYTF; cdr3_nt: TGTGCCAGCAGCTGGGACAGAGAGTACACCTTC
clone_size: NA; v_call: TRBV12-3/TRBV12-4; d_call: NA; j_call: TRBJ1-1; cdr3_aa: CASSLNLGSTEAFF; cdr3_nt: TGTGCCAGCAGTTTAAATCTAGGAAGCACTGAAGCTTTCTTT
clone_size: many; v_call: TRBV7-9; d_call: TRBD1; j_call: TRBJ2-7; cdr3_aa: CASSADRGLDEQYF; cdr3_nt: TGTGCCAGCAGCGCGGACAGGGGGCTTGACGAGCAGTACTTC
clone_size: many; v_call: TRBV6-8; d_call: TRBD2; j_call: TRBJ2-3; cdr3_aa: CASSSGTSGGVLSTDTQYF; cdr3_nt: TGTGCCAGCAGTTCCGGGACTAGCGGGGGGGTACTCAGCACAGATACGCAGTATTTT
clone_size: NA; v_call: TRBV19; d_call: NA; j_call: TRBJ1-1; cdr3_aa: CASSISVNTEAFF; cdr3_nt: TGTGCCAGTAGTATATCAGTGAACACTGAAGCTTTCTTT
clone_size: NA; v_call: TRBV20-1; d_call: NA; j_call: TRBJ1-1; cdr3_aa: CSASDSYEAFF; cdr3_nt: TGCAGTGCTTCGGACAGCTATGAAGCTTTCTTT
clone_size: NA; v_call: TRBV4-2; d_call: NA; j_call: TRBJ1-2; cdr3_aa: CASSRGGITGYGYTF; cdr3_nt: TGTGCCAGCAGCCGGGGGGGTATAACGGGTTATGGCTACACCTTC
clone_size: many; v_call: TRBV7-2; d_call: NA; j_call: TRBJ2-1; cdr3_aa: CASLDREWPYNEQFF; cdr3_nt: TGTGCCAGCCTGGACAGAGAGTGGCCCTACAATGAGCAGTTCTTC
clone_size: few; v_call: TRBV5-1; d_call: NA; j_call: TRBJ2-3; cdr3_aa: CASSLAAGLTDTQYF; cdr3_nt: TGCGCCAGCAGCTTGGCGGCGGGTCTCACAGATACGCAGTATTTT
clone_size: many; v_call: TRBV7-2; d_call: NA; j_call: TRBJ1-4; cdr3_aa: CASSLIGGGANEKLFF; cdr3_nt: TGTGCCAGCAGCTTAATAGGGGGGGGAGCTAATGAAAAACTGTTTTTT
clone_size: NA; v_call: TRBV2; d_call: NA; j_call: TRBJ1-1; cdr3_aa: CAAGRQAADTEAFF; cdr3_nt: TGTGCCGCCGGGAGGCAGGCAGCGGACACTGAAGCTTTCTTT
clone_size: NA; v_call: TRBV14; d_call: TRBD2; j_call: TRBJ2-1; cdr3_aa: CASSRTRGNEQFF; cdr3_nt: TGTGCCAGCAGCCGGACTAGAGGCAATGAGCAGTTCTTC
clone_size: many; v_call: TRBV7-6; d_call: TRBD2; j_call: TRBJ2-1; cdr3_aa: CASSALAGGSNEQFF; cdr3_nt: TGTGCCAGCAGCGCACTAGCGGGAGGGTCCAATGAGCAGTTCTTC
clone_size: few; v_call: TRBV3-1; d_call: NA; j_call: TRBJ2-3; cdr3_aa: CASSQELYDTQYF; cdr3_nt: TGTGCCAGCAGCCAAGAACTATATGATACGCAGTATTTT
clone_size: few; v_call: TRBV7-3; d_call: TRBD2; j_call: TRBJ2-3; cdr3_aa: CASSLLSGGAGDTQYF; cdr3_nt: TGTGCCAGCAGCTTATTAAGCGGGGGGGCCGGAGATACGCAGTATTTT
clone_size: many; v_call: TRBV5-4; d_call: NA; j_call: TRBJ2-5; cdr3_aa: CASSYRGSETQYF; cdr3_nt: TGTGCCAGCAGCTATCGGGGAAGCGAGACCCAGTACTTC